Listed below are T cell receptor beta chains from one sample, sequenced in a study of CD8 T cells in Susac syndrome. TCRdb reprocessed the immunoSEQ multiplex PCR reads via MiXCR and lists one record per CDR3 protein. The sample has some 180,000 distinct CDR3 sequences, roughly 92% seen once. Sequencing was done on a sample of CD4+ T cells from PBMCs. The receptors were sampled from a human donor in good health. CDR3s include the opening cysteine and the closing phenylalanine or tryptophan. A D gene is named only where the DNA matches it firmly. Clone size is not always given. Where it is, it says once, few, many or a class for expanded clones.

>TRBJ1-2|.|TRBV2|.
CASSETGQGDYGYTF
TGTGCCAGCAGTGAAACCGGGCAGGGCGACTATGGCTACACCTTC
>TRBJ1-1|.|TRBV20-1|TRBD1
CSALTGWNTEAFF
TGCAGTGCCCTGACAGGGTGGAACACTGAAGCTTTCTTT
>TRBJ2-3|.|TRBV3-1|.
CASSDPTRGGLSTDTQYF
TGTGCCAGCAGCGACCCAACCAGGGGAGGCTTGAGCACAGATACGCAGTATTTT
>TRBJ2-2|.|TRBV12-3/TRBV12-4|TRBD1
CASSSGQGSGAGELFF
TGTGCCAGCAGTTCCGGACAGGGGAGTGGCGCCGGGGAGCTGTTTTTT
>TRBJ1-5|.|TRBV6-1|.
CASIRQVPSNQPQHF
TGTGCCAGCATCCGACAGGTCCCTAGCAATCAGCCCCAGCATTTT
>TRBJ2-2|.|TRBV7-2|TRBD2
CASVYNLGLATGELFF
TGTGCCAGCGTCTACAACCTGGGACTAGCCACCGGGGAGCTGTTTTTT
>TRBJ1-1|.|TRBV19|.
CASSPILGWNTEAFF
TGTGCCAGTAGTCCGATACTTGGTTGGAACACTGAAGCTTTCTTT
>TRBJ1-1|.|TRBV14|TRBD1
CASSQVGQVLTEAFF
TGTGCCAGCAGCCAAGTTGGACAGGTCCTAACTGAAGCTTTCTTT
>TRBJ1-6|.|TRBV6-1|TRBD1
CASSATGSSYNSPLHF
TGTGCCAGCAGTGCGACAGGGAGCTCCTATAATTCACCCCTCCACTTT
>TRBJ2-7|once|TRBV5-1|TRBD1
CASSHSGQGGEQYF
TGCGCCAGCAGCCACTCGGGACAGGGTGGCGAGCAGTACTTC
>TRBJ1-3|.|TRBV7-9|.
CASSLLAQTGNTIYF
TGTGCCAGCAGCTTATTGGCTCAGACTGGAAACACCATATATTTT
>TRBJ2-3|.|TRBV5-6|TRBD2
CASSSWGTSGWGQYF
TGTGCCAGCAGCTCCTGGGGGACTAGCGGGTGGGGGCAGTATTTT
>TRBJ1-5|.|TRBV29-1|.
CSAGGPNQPQHF
TGCAGCGCCGGGGGTCCCAATCAGCCCCAGCATTTT
>TRBJ1-5|few|TRBV28|.
CASSLLGNQPQHF
TGTGCCAGCTCACTGTTAGGCAATCAGCCCCAGCATTTT
>TRBJ2-1|once|TRBV11-2|.
CASRTQNNEQFF
TGTGCCAGCAGGACCCAAAACAATGAGCAGTTCTTC
>TRBJ1-6|.|TRBV3-1|.
CASSPGPGSLHF
TGTGCCAGCAGCCCGGGCCCCGGATCCCTCCACTTT
>TRBJ2-1|.|TRBV7-6|TRBD2
CASSLGGSEQFF
TGTGCCAGCAGCTTGGGGGGGAGTGAGCAGTTCTTC
>TRBJ1-6|.|TRBV30|.
CAWIDFWNNSPLHF
TGTGCCTGGATCGATTTTTGGAATAATTCACCCCTCCACTTT
>TRBJ2-7|once|TRBV2|.
CASSSAGLGLEQYF
TGTGCCAGCAGTTCTGCGGGGTTGGGGCTCGAGCAGTACTTC
>TRBJ2-6|.|TRBV7-2|.
CASSLYRFSGANVLTF
TGTGCCAGCAGCTTATATCGGTTCTCTGGGGCCAACGTCCTGACTTTC
>TRBJ2-2|.|TRBV4-2|TRBD2
CASSQTGTSGGNTGELFF
TGTGCCAGCAGCCAAACCGGGACTAGCGGAGGGAACACCGGGGAGCTGTTTTTT
>TRBJ2-3|.|TRBV30|TRBD1
CAWNLGTVTQYF
TGTGCCTGGAATCTCGGGACAGTCACGCAGTATTTT
>TRBJ1-1|.|TRBV20-1|.
CSARRTRGGAEAFF
TGCAGTGCCCGAAGAACGAGGGGCGGCGCTGAAGCTTTCTTT
>TRBJ1-2|.|TRBV29-1|.
CSVDDYGYTF
TGCAGCGTTGATGACTATGGCTACACCTTC
>TRBJ2-1|.|TRBV6-6|.
CASNPGTERGEQFF
TGTGCCAGCAATCCCGGGACGGAGAGGGGTGAGCAGTTCTTC
>TRBJ2-3|once|TRBV5-1|.
CASSLEPGRTDTQYF
TGCGCCAGCAGCTTGGAACCGGGGCGCACAGATACGCAGTATTTT